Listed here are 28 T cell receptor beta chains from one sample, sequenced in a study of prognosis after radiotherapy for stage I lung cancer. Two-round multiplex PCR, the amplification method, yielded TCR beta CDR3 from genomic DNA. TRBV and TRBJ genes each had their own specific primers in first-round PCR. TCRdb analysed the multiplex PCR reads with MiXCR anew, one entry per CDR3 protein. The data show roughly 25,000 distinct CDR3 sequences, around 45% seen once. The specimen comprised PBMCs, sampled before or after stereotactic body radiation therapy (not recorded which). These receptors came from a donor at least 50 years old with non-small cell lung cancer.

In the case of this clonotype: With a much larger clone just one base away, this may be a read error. CDR3 sequence (DNA): TGTGCCAGCATCTCGCAAGGAGGGACAGAGGTGTTCTTC. It encodes CASISQGGTEVFF. The chain combines TRBV11-3 with TRBJ2-1, with D possibly matching TRBD1 (7 bases). Per germline, CDR1 SGHNT and CDR2 YENEEA. The CDR3 runs 13 residues. Deletions cut 7 bases from V and 15 bases from J, with 22 bases between.

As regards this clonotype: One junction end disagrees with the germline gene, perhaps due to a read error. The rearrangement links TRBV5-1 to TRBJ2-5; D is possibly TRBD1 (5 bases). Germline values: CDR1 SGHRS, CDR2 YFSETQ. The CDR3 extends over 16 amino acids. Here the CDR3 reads CASSLGRVPLGETQYF. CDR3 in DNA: TGTGCCAGCAGCTTAGGCAGGGTCCCGTTAGGGGAGACCCAGTACTTC.

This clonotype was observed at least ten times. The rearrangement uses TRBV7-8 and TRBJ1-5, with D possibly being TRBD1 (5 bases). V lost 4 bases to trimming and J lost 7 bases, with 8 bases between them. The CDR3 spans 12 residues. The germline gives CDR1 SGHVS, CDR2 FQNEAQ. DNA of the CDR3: TGTGCCAGCAGCTCCAGACAGCAGCCCCAGCATTTT. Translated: CASSSRQQPQHF.

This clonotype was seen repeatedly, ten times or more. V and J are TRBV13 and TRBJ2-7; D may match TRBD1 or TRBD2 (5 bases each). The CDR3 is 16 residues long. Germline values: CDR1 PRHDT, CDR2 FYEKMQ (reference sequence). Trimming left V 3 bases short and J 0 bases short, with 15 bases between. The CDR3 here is CASSFSGPSLSYEQYF. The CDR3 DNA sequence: TGTGCCAGCAGCTTTTCGGGACCCTCACTCTCCTACGAGCAGTACTTC.

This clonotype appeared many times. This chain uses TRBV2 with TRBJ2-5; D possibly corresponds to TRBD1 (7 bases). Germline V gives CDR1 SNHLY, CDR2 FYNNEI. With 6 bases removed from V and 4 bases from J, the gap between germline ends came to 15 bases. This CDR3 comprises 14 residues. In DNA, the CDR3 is TGTGCCAGCAGGGAGGGGGCGGGGAGAGAGACCCAGTACTTC. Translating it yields CASREGAGRETQYF. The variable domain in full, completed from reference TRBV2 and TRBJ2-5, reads EPEVTQTPSHQVTQMGQEVILRCVPISNHLYFYWYRQILGQKVEFLVSFYNNEISEKSEIFDDQFSVERPDGSNFTLKIRSTKLEDSAMYFCASREGAGRETQYFGPGTRLLVL.

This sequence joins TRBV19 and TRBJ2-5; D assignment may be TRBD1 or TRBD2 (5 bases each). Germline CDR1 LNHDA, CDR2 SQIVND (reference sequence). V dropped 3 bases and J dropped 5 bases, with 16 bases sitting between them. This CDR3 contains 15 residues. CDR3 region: CASSMEEQVWETQYF. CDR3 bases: TGTGCCAGTAGTATGGAGGAACAGGTATGGGAGACCCAGTACTTC.

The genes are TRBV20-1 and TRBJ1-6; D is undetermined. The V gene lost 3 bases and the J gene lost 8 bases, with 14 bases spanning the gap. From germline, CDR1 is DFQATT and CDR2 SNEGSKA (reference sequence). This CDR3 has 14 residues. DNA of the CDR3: TGCAGTGCTAGGGAAGGGCATTTGGATTCACCCCTCCACTTT. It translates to CSAREGHLDSPLHF.

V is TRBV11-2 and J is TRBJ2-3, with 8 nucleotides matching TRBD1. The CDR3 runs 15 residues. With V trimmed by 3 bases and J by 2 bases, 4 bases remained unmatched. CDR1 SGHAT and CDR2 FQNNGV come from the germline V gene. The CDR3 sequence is CASSLRQGNTDTQYF. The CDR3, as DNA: TGTGCCAGCAGCTTGCGACAGGGGAACACAGATACGCAGTATTTT.

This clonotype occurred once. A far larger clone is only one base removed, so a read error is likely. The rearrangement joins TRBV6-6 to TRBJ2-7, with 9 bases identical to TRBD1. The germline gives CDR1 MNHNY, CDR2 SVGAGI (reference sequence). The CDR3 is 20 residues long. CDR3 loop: CANSYTAGTGPVGGGNEQYF. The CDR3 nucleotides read TGTGCCAACAGTTACACCGCCGGGACAGGGCCTGTAGGTGGGGGCAACGAGCAGTACTTC.

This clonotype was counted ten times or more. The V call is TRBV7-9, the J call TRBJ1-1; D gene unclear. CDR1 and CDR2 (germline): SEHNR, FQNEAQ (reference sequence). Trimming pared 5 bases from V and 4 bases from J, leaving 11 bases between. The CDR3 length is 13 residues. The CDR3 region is CASSPSLITEAFF. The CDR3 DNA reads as TGTGCCAGCAGCCCATCGTTGATCACTGAAGCTTTCTTT.

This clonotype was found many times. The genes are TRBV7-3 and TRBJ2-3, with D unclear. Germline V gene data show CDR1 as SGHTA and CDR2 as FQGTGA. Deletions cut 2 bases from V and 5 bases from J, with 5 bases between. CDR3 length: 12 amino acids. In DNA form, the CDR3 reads TGTGCCAGCAGCTTACAAGGAGATACGCAGTATTTT. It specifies CASSLQGDTQYF.

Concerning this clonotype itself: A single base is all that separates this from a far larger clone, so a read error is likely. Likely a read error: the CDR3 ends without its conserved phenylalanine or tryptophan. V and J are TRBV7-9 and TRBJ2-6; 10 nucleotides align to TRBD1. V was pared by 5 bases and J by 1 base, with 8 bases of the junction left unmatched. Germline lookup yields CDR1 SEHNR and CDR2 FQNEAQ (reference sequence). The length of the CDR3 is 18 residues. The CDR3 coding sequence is TGTGCCAGCAGCATCCTTCCGGGACAGGGGTCTGGGGCCAACGTCCTGACTTTA. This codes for CASSILPGQGSGANVLTL.

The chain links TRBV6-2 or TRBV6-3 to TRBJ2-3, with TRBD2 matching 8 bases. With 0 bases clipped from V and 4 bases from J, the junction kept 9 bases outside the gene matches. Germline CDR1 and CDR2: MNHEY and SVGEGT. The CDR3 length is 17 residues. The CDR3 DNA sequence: TGTGCCAGCAGTTACTCGAAGAGCGGGGGTGTTTCAGATACGCAGTATTTT. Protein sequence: CASSYSKSGGVSDTQYF.

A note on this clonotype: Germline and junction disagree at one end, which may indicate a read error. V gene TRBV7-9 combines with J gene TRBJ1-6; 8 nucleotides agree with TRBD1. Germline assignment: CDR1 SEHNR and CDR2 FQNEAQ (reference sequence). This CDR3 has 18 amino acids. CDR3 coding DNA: TGTGCCAGCAACTTATGGGGGGACAGGACCGTTTATAATTCACCCCTCTACTTT. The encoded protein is CASNLWGDRTVYNSPLYF.

The CDR3 coding sequence is TGTGCCAGCTTCGGGAGTACAGGTGAGCAGTTCTTC. Encoded protein: CASFGSTGEQFF. This chain links TRBV3-1 with TRBJ2-1, with D maybe TRBD2 (6 bases). This CDR3 is built from 12 residues. V was cut by 8 bases and J by 9 bases, with 14 bases left in between. The V gene's germline CDR1 is LGHDT and CDR2 YNNKEL (reference sequence).

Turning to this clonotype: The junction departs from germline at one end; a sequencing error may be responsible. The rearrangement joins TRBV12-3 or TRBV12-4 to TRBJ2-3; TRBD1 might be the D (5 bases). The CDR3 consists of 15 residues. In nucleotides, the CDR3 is TGTGCCAGCAGCTTAGGATGGGGCAACACAGATACGCAGTATTTT. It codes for CASSLGWGNTDTQYF.

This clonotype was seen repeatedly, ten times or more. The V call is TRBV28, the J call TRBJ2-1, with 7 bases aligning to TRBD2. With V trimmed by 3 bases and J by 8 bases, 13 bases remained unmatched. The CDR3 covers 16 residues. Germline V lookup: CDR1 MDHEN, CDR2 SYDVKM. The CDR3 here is CASSFPRWQGGHEQFF. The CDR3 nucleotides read TGTGCCAGCAGTTTCCCAAGGTGGCAGGGAGGGCATGAGCAGTTCTTC.

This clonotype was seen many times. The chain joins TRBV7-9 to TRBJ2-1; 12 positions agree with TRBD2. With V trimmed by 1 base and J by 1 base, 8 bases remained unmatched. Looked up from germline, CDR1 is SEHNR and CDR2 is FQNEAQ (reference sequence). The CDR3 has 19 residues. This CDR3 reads CASSLESGLAGLSYNEQFF. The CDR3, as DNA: TGTGCCAGCAGCTTAGAATCGGGACTAGCGGGTTTATCCTACAATGAGCAGTTCTTC.

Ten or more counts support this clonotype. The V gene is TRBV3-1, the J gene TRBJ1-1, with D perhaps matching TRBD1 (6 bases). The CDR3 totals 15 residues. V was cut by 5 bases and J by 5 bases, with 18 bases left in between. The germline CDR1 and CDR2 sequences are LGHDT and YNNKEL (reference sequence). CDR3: CASSSDSVSYTEAFF. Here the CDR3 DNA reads TGTGCCAGCAGCTCGGACAGCGTGTCGTATACTGAAGCTTTCTTT.

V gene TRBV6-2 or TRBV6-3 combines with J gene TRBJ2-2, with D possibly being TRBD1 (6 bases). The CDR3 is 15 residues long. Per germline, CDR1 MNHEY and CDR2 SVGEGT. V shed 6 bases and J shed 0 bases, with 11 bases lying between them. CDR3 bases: TGTGCCAGCAGATCCGGGACAACGAACACCGGGGAGCTGTTTTTT. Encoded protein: CASRSGTTNTGELFF.

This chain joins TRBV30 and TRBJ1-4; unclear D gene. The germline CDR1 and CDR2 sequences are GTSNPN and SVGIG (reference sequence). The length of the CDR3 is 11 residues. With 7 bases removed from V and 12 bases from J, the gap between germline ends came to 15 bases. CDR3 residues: CASGLRGELFF. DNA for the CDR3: TGTGCCTCCGGTCTGCGGGGAGAACTGTTTTTT.

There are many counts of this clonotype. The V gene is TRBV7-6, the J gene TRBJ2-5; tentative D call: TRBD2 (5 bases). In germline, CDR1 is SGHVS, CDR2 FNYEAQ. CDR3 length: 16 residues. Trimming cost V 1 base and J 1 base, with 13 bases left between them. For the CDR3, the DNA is TGTGCCAGCAGCTTAGGCCTCGGAGGCGGCCAAGAGACCCAGTACTTC. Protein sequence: CASSLGLGGGQETQYF.

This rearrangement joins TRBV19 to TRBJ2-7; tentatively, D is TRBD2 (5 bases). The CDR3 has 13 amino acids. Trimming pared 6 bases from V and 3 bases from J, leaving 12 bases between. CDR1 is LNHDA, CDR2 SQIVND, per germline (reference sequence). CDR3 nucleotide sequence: TGTGCCAGTAGCCTCGGGGTAATCTACGAGCAGTACTTC. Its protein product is CASSLGVIYEQYF.

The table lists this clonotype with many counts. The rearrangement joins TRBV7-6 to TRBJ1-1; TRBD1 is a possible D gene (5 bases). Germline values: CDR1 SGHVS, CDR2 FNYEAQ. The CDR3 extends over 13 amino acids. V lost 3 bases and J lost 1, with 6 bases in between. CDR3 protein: CASSLRGNTEAFF. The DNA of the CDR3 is TGTGCCAGCAGCTTGAGGGGGAACACTGAAGCTTTCTTT.

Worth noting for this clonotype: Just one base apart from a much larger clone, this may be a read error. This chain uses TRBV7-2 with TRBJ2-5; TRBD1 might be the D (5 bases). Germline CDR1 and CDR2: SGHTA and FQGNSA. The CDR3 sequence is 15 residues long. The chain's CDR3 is CASNSPGMGQENQYF. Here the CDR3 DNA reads TGTGCCAGCAATTCCCCGGGCATGGGGCAAGAGAACCAGTACTTC.

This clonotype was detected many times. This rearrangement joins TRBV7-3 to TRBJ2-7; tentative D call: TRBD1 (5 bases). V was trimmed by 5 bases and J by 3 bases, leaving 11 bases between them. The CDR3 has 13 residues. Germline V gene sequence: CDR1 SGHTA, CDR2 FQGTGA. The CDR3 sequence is CASSVDSYYEQYF. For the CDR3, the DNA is TGTGCCAGCAGCGTTGACAGCTACTACGAGCAGTACTTC.

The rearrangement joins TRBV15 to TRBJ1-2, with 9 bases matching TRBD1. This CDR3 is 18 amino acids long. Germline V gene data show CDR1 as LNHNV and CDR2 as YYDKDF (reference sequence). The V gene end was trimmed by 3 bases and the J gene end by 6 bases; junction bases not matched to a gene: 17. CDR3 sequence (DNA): TGTGCCACCAGCAGGTCCCGTAGGGGACAGGGCTATGAAGATGGCTACACCTTC. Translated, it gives CATSRSRRGQGYEDGYTF.

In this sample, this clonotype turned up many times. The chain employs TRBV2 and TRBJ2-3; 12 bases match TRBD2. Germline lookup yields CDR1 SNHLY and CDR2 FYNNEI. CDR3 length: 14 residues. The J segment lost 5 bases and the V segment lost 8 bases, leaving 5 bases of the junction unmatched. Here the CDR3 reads CASLLAGGVDTQYF. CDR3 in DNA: TGTGCCAGCCTCCTAGCGGGGGGGGTAGATACGCAGTATTTT.